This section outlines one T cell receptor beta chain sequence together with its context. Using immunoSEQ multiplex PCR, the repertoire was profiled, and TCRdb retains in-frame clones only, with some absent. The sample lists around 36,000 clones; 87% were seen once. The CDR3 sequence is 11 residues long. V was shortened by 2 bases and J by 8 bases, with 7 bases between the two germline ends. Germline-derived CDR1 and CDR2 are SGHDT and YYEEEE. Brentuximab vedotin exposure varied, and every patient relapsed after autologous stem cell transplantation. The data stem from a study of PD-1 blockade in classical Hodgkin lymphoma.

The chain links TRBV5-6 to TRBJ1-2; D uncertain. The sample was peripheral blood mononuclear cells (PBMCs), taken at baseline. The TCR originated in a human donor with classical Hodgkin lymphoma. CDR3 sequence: CASSFGIGYTF. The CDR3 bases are TGTGCCAGCAGCTTTGGGATCGGCTACACCTTC.